This TCR beta chain was recorded in a study of shared clonotypes between healthy human individuals. Looking at the study overall: Ranging from 18 to 49 in age, donors were two women and a few men.

Study results and limitations: Represented genetic and exposure-history diversity was restricted by having few donors.

The authors sequenced unsorted PBMC DNA on ten immunoSEQ deep assay plates. Repertoires were generated with immunoSEQ multiplex PCR, while TCRdb's copy carries only in-frame clones and drops some. This table has more than 400,000 clones, about 72% appearing once. CDR1 ENHRY and CDR2 SYGVKD come from the germline V gene. V lost 4 bases, J lost 4 bases, and 13 bases lay in between. This CDR3 region has 14 residues. As regards this clone: The antigen remains undetermined.

Sequencing input: PBMCs. The receptor's source is a woman between 40 and 50 years old in good health. Some clones in this sample may be carry-over from other donors' samples. The gene calls are TRBV10-3 and TRBJ1-2; D is uncertain. Here the CDR3 reads CAISGASGAYGYTF. CDR3 in DNA: TGTGCCATCAGTGGTGCTTCGGGAGCCTATGGCTACACCTTC.